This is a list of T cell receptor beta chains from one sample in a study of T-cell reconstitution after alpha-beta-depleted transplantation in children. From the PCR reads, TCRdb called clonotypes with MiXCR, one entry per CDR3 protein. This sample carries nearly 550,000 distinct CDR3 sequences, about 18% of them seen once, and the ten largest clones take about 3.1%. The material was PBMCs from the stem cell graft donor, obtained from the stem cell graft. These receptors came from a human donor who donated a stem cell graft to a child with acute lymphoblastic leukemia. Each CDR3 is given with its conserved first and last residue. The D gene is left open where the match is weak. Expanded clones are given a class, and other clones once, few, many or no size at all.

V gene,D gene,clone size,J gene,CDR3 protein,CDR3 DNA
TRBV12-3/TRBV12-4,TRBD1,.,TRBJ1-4,CASSFLQGAAGEKLFF,TGTGCCAGCAGTTTCTTACAGGGGGCGGCAGGTGAAAAACTGTTTTTT
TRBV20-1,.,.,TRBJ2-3,CSAPSASSPADTQYF,TGCAGTGCTCCATCCGCGTCGAGCCCGGCGGATACGCAGTATTTT
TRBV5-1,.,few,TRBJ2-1,CASSLVARHSFF,TGCGCCAGCAGCTTGGTGGCCAGGCATTCGTTCTTC
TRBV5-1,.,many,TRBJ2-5,CASSLEQGEETQYF,TGCGCCAGCAGCTTGGAGCAGGGAGAGGAGACCCAGTACTTC
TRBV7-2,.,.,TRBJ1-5,CASSSRDPQPQHF,TGTGCCAGCAGCTCCCGGGATCCTCAGCCCCAGCATTTT
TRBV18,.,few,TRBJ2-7,CASSPEAPYEQYF,TGTGCCAGCTCACCGGAGGCGCCCTACGAGCAGTACTTC
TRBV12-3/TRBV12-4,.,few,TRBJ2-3,CASSPGLSLATDTQYF,TGTGCCAGCAGTCCGGGACTGTCTTTAGCCACAGATACGCAGTATTTT
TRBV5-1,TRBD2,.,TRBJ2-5,CASSLLGLAGVSQETQYF,TGCGCCAGCAGCCTCCTCGGACTAGCGGGAGTATCGCAAGAGACCCAGTACTTC
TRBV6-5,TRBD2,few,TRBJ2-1,CASSYSAIAGNNEQFF,TGTGCCAGCAGTTACTCGGCGATAGCGGGGAACAATGAGCAGTTCTTC
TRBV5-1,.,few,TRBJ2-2,CASSLMAGPGELFF,TGCGCCAGCAGCTTGATGGCAGGGCCCGGGGAGCTGTTTTTT
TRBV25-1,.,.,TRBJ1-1,CASSELGGGPGGAEAFF,TGTGCCAGCAGTGAATTAGGAGGCGGGCCGGGGGGCGCTGAAGCTTTCTTT
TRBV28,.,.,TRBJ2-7,CASSFGGDAYEQYF,TGTGCCAGCAGTTTTGGCGGAGATGCCTACGAGCAGTACTTC
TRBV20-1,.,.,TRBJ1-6,CSARDNTEDSPLHF,TGCAGTGCTAGAGACAACACAGAGGATTCACCCCTCCACTTT
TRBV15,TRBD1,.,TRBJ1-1,CATSRGDRVPEAFF,TGTGCCACCAGCAGAGGAGACAGGGTGCCTGAAGCTTTCTTT
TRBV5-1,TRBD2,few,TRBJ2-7,CASSRARTSGIAYEQYF,TGCGCCAGCAGCCGGGCCCGGACTAGCGGGATCGCCTACGAGCAGTACTTC
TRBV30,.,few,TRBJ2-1,CAWSAQGEQFF,TGTGCCTGGAGTGCGCAGGGCGAGCAGTTCTTC
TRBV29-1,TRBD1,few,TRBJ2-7,CSALGGQGPYEQYF,TGCAGCGCCTTAGGGGGACAGGGACCCTACGAGCAGTACTTC
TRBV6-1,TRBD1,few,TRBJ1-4,CASSGQGKDEKLFF,TGTGCCAGCAGTGGACAGGGAAAGGATGAAAAACTGTTTTTT
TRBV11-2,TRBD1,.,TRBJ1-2,CASSSAGTGYGYTF,TGTGCCAGCAGCTCGGCGGGGACAGGGTATGGCTACACCTTC
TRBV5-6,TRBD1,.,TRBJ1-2,CASSLTGQVYGYTF,TGTGCCAGCAGCTTGACGGGACAGGTCTATGGCTACACCTTC
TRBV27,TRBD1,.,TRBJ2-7,CASRGQGTYEQCF,TGTGCCAGCAGGGGACAGGGAACCTACGAGCAGTGCTTC
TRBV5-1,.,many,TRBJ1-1,CASSLAGNTEAFF,TGTGCCAGCAGCTTAGCGGGGAACACTGAAGCTTTCTTT
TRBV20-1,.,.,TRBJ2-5,CSAPKGAHKETQYF,TGCAGTGCCCCCAAAGGGGCGCATAAAGAGACCCAGTACTTC
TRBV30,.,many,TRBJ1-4,CAWVRAHNEKLFF,TGTGCCTGGGTCCGGGCCCATAATGAAAAACTGTTTTTT
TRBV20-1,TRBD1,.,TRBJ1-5,CSAVGQLYSNQPQHF,TGCAGTGCCGTGGGACAGCTATATAGCAATCAGCCCCAGCATTTT
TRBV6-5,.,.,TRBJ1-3,CASSWAGLQYGNTIYF,TGTGCCAGCAGTTGGGCAGGCCTCCAATACGGAAACACCATATATTTT
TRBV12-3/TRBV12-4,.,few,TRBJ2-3,CASTPPGGEGNTQYF,TGTGCCAGCACCCCCCCCGGGGGAGAGGGAAATACGCAGTATTTT
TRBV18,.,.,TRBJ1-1,CASSYAIMNTEAFF,TGTGCCAGCTCATACGCGATCATGAACACTGAAGCTTTCTTT
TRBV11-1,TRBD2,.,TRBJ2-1,CASSSTTIGGSSYNEQFF,TGTGCCAGCAGCTCTACGACCATCGGCGGGAGCTCCTACAATGAGCAGTTCTTC
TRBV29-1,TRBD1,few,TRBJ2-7,CSASGTGRNEQYF,TGCAGCGCTTCCGGGACAGGGAGGAACGAGCAGTACTTC
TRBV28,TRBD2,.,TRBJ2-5,CASSFEGLTQETQYF,TGTGCCAGCAGTTTTGAGGGACTAACACAAGAGACCCAGTACTTC
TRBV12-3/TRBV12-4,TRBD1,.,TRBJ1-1,CASSPDRGRMNTEAFF,TGTGCCAGCAGCCCGGACAGGGGCAGAATGAACACTGAAGCTTTCTTT
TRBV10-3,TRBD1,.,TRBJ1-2,CATVDREDMGGYTF,TGTGCCACTGTGGACAGGGAGGATATGGGAGGCTACACCTTC
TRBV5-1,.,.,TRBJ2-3,CASSQRLGPPQYF,TGCGCCAGCAGCCAACGCCTCGGCCCTCCGCAGTATTTT
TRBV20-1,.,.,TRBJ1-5,CSARGSGVRQPQHF,TGCAGTGCTAGGGGCTCAGGCGTCCGTCAGCCCCAGCATTTT
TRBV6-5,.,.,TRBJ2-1,CASSYGDQGNNEQFF,TGTGCCAGCAGTTACGGCGATCAGGGGAACAATGAGCAGTTCTTC
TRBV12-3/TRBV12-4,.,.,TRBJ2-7,CASSPDTDYEQYF,TGTGCCAGCAGTCCCGACACCGATTACGAGCAGTACTTC
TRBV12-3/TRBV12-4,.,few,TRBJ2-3,CASSLAQAGSLQYF,TGTGCCAGCAGTTTAGCCCAGGCAGGGTCTCTGCAGTATTTT
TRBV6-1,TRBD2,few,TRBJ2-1,CASRPTSVNEQFF,TGTGCCAGCAGACCAACTAGCGTCAATGAGCAGTTCTTC
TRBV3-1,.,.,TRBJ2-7,CASSQEWASSYEQYF,TGTGCCAGCAGCCAAGAGTGGGCGAGCTCCTACGAGCAGTACTTC
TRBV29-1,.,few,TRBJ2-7,CSVEVGLSLEQYF,TGCAGCGTTGAAGTGGGACTCTCTTTGGAGCAGTACTTC
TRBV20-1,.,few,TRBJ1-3,CSARDFTASSGNTIYF,TGCAGTGCTAGAGATTTTACTGCCAGCTCTGGAAACACCATATATTTT
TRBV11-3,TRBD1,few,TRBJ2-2,CASSPNRGPTGELFF,TGTGCCAGCAGCCCTAACAGGGGACCAACCGGGGAGCTGTTTTTT
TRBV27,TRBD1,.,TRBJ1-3,CASSLSDRGNTIYF,TGTGCCAGCAGTTTATCGGACAGGGGAAACACCATATATTTT
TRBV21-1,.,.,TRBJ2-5,CASSKGLATSGREWETQYF,TGTGCCAGCAGCAAAGGTTTGGCGACTAGCGGGAGAGAGTGGGAGACCCAGTACTTC
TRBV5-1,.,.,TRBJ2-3,CASSSRGQGADTQYF,TGCGCCAGCAGCTCCCGGGGGCAGGGGGCAGATACGCAGTATTTT
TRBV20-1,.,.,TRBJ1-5,CSAHRAGSNQPQHF,TGCAGTGCTCACAGGGCGGGAAGCAATCAGCCCCAGCATTTT
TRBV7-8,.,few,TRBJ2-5,CASSPPTGYQETQYF,TGTGCCAGCAGCCCCCCCACAGGCTACCAAGAGACCCAGTACTTC
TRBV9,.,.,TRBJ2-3,CASSVEDGGMWNTQYF,TGTGCCAGCAGCGTAGAGGACGGAGGTATGTGGAATACGCAGTATTTT
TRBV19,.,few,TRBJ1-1,CASPPDGSNTEAFF,TGTGCCAGCCCCCCCGACGGATCCAACACTGAAGCTTTCTTT
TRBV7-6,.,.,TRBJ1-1,CASSFRENIEAFF,TGTGCCAGCAGCTTTAGGGAGAACATTGAAGCTTTCTTT
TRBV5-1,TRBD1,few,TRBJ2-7,CASSLAAGTGAYEQYF,TGCGCCAGCAGCTTGGCCGCGGGGACAGGTGCCTACGAGCAGTACTTC
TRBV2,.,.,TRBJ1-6,CAGTRTDRSTSPLHF,TGTGCCGGGACTAGGACGGACCGGAGTACATCACCCCTCCACTTT
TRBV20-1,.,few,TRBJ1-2,CSASLEGHGYTF,TGCAGTGCTAGTCTTGAGGGTCACGGCTACACCTTC
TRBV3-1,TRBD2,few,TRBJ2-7,CASSPKTSGANEQYF,TGTGCCAGCAGCCCAAAGACTAGCGGGGCCAACGAGCAGTACTTC
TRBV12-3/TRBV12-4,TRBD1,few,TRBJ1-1,CASSLEGADTEAFF,TGTGCCAGCAGTTTAGAGGGGGCGGACACTGAAGCTTTCTTT
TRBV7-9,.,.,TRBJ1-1,CASSLGVGERTEAFF,TGTGCCAGCAGCTTAGGAGTCGGGGAGCGCACTGAAGCTTTCTTT
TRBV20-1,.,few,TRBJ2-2,CSAREREGTGGLFF,TGCAGTGCTAGAGAAAGAGAAGGGACCGGGGGACTGTTTTTT